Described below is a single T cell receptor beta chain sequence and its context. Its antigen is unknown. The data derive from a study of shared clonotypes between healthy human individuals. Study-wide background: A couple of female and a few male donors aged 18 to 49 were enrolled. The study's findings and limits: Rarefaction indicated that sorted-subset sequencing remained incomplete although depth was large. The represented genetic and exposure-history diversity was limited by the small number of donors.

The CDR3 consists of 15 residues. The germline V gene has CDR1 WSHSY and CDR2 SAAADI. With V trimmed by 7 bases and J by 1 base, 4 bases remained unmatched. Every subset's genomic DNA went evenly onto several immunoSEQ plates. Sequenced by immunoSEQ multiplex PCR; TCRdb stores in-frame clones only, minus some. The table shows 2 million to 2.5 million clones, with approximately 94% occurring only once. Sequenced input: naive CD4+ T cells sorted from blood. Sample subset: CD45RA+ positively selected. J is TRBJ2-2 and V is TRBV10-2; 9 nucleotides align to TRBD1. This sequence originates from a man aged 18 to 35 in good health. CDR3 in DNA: TGCGCCAGCAATCTGGACAGGGGGAACACCGGGGAGCTGTTTTTT. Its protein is CASNLDRGNTGELFF.